The entry below gives a single T cell receptor beta chain sequence along with its context. This clone was recorded once. It lacks a known antigen. No base-level quality is on record; no much larger clone is a single base apart. This sample stems from a study of blood T cell repertoires in COVID-19 (dated by TCRdb to between 2020 and 2021). Concerning the study at large: Samples from collaborators originated in the United States, Italy and Spain and spanned both the acute and convalescent phases of COVID-19. The prospective study material was composed of cDNA or gDNA derived from T cells, B-cell-depleted T cells, or PBMCs. Deeply sampled blood TCRbeta repertoires from subjects exposed to, actively infected with, or recovered from COVID-19 were included in the dataset. The repertoires were released in a freely available public database meant as a resource for research on the immune response to SARS-CoV-2. Samples came from the ongoing ImmuneRACE study (first 160 participants) plus 1,254 subjects from 6 global collaborators. The sample metadata nearly always contained a de-identified subject ID, COVID-19 status, age in years and sex. HLA class I and class II types, where available, came from metadata supplied by the sample provider rather than from assay-based typing.

The collaborating institutions used their own protocols to collect whole blood in K2EDTA tubes. For TCRbeta analysis, collaborator samples were shipped as frozen whole blood, as isolated PBMCs, or as DNA extracted from either sample type. The CDR3 runs 12 residues from the cysteine to the phenylalanine. Only the CDR3 DNA is retained, 36 bases long and in frame from the first base. Reading the germline V gene gives CDR1 MDHEN and CDR2 SYDVKM. V is reduced by 7 bases and J by 2 bases, leaving a spacing of 8 bases between them. The immunoSEQ Assay, a bias-controlled multiplex PCR, was used to amplify TCRbeta CDR3 regions from genomic DNA. Per the original workflow: The number of nucleated cells in each sample was estimated from the amplification of reference gene primers within the assay. Sequence reads were collapsed and filtered to measure the absolute abundance of every unique TCRbeta CDR3 rearrangement. For each sample, productive Simpson clonality was calculated as the square root of Simpson's diversity index over productive rearrangements. TCRdb provides this immuneACCESS table in a form limited to in-frame rearrangements. Some clones are lacking; in checked studies, under half of them reflect an unresolved V gene, and why the rest are absent is not known. The V and J calls and the clone size are those of that table, but D and trimming were determined from the DNA. The sample table shows fewer than 350,000 clones, and roughly 85% are seen once. Around 7.2% of the sample goes to the ten largest clones.

General study outcomes and caveats: The quantity of clinical and demographic metadata differed by source and by participant and was supplied without curation.

The receptor chain draws on TRBV28 and TRBJ1-1, with the D gene not clear enough to name. The receptor's source is a human donor in a cohort sampled during active COVID-19. The sample consisted of peripheral blood. The nucleotide sequence is TGTGCCAGCACCACCAGTAACACTGAAGCTTTCTTT. The encoded protein is CASTTSNTEAFF.